Listed below are T cell receptor beta chains from one sample, sequenced in a study of control samples from healthy donors and cancer patients. TCRdb's table, derived via immunoSEQ multiplex PCR, lists solely in-frame clones and lacks some. The sample carries some 140,000 clones, more than 90% recorded once. Sequencing used blood. All receptors come from a young man in good health. Each CDR3 is given with its conserved first and last residue. Fields, in order: V gene, J gene, D gene, clone size, CDR3 DNA, CDR3 protein. D genes are given only for firm matches. Only part of the rows carry a size: once, few, many, or a class if the clone is expanded.

>TRBV7-2|TRBJ1-3|.|few
TGTGCCAGCAGCTTAGGGACAGTTGGAAACACCATATATTTT
CASSLGTVGNTIYF
>TRBV5-6|TRBJ1-1|.|.
TGTGCCAGCAGCTTGAGAGGGTTTTGGAACACTGAAGCTTTCTTT
CASSLRGFWNTEAFF
>TRBV4-1|TRBJ2-5|.|.
TGCGCCAGCAGCCGTAGCCTGGGGGTAGGACCGGTGTCCACCCAGTACTTC
CASSRSLGVGPVSTQYF
>TRBV6-2/TRBV6-3|TRBJ2-7|TRBD2|.
TGTGCCAGCAGTTATCCAGCGGGAGTACCCACCTACGAGCAGTACTTC
CASSYPAGVPTYEQYF
>TRBV2|TRBJ2-2|TRBD1|.
TGTGCCAGCAGTGTAACTGGACAGGGAATGGCCGGGGAGCTGTTTTTT
CASSVTGQGMAGELFF
>TRBV3-1/TRBV3-2|TRBJ2-1|.|.
TGTGCCAGCAGCCAGTCCCCCGAGCAGTTCTTC
CASSQSPEQFF
>TRBV29-1|TRBJ1-5|.|.
TGCAGCGTAGGAACAGGTAGAATGCAGCCCCAGCATTTT
CSVGTGRMQPQHF
>TRBV19|TRBJ1-2|.|.
TGTGCCAGTAGTATAAAGACACAGACTCTTTATGGCTACACCTTC
CASSIKTQTLYGYTF
>TRBV28|TRBJ2-5|TRBD2|.
TGTGCCAGCAGTCCTCTACTAGCGGGAGCTGGGGAGACCCAGTACTTC
CASSPLLAGAGETQYF
>TRBV28|TRBJ1-1|.|.
TGTGCCAGCAGTCCCCAAGGGCAGGAAGCTTTCTTT
CASSPQGQEAFF
>TRBV5-6|TRBJ2-1|.|.
TGTGCCAGCAGCTTTCAAGGGAACAGAGACTACAATGAGCAGTTCTTC
CASSFQGNRDYNEQFF
>TRBV7-7|TRBJ2-3|TRBD2|.
TGTGCTAGCAGCTCGGGACTAGCGGGTCCAGATACGCAGTATTTT
CASSSGLAGPDTQYF
>TRBV5-1|TRBJ1-3|.|.
TGCGCCAGCAGCTTGGAAGGGAGCGGAAACACCATATATTTT
CASSLEGSGNTIYF
>TRBV18|TRBJ2-7|TRBD2|.
TGTGCCAGCTCTCAACCGGGGACTAGCGGGACCTACGAGCAGTACTTC
CASSQPGTSGTYEQYF
>TRBV13|TRBJ2-7|TRBD1|.
TGTGCCAGCAGCGGGACAGCATCCTACGAGCAGTACTTC
CASSGTASYEQYF
>TRBV28|TRBJ1-5|TRBD1|.
TGTGCCAGCAGTTTACCTAGGACAGGGTCGGTCAATCAGCCCCAGCATTTT
CASSLPRTGSVNQPQHF
>TRBV9|TRBJ2-5|.|.
TGTGCCAGCAGCGTGGAGGGTAGGGTGAACCAAGAGACCCAGTACTTC
CASSVEGRVNQETQYF
>TRBV29-1|TRBJ2-5|TRBD2|.
TGCAGCGCCAGACTAGCGGAAGAGACCCAGTACTTC
CSARLAEETQYF
>TRBV28|TRBJ2-7|TRBD2|.
TGTGCCATCGAAGCGACTAGCGGGAGTTACGAGCAGTACTTC
CAIEATSGSYEQYF
>TRBV19|TRBJ1-6|.|.
TGTGCCAGCCCACATATGGTGGGTAATTCACCCCTCCACTTT
CASPHMVGNSPLHF
>TRBV2|TRBJ1-2|TRBD1|.
TGTGCCAGCAGTTTGACAGGGCCTGGCTACACCTTC
CASSLTGPGYTF
>TRBV3-1/TRBV3-2|TRBJ2-1|.|.
TGTGCCAGCAGCCAGGGATTGGGGACGCACACCTACAATGAGCAGTTCTTC
CASSQGLGTHTYNEQFF
>TRBV5-8|TRBJ2-1|TRBD2|.
TGTGCCAGCAGCTTGGAGGCGCGGGAGTTTTATGAGCAGTTCTTC
CASSLEAREFYEQFF
>TRBV18|TRBJ2-1|TRBD1|.
TGTGCCAGCTCCCCGACAGGGTATGAGCAGTTCTTC
CASSPTGYEQFF